The 15 T cell receptor beta chains in this list originate from one sample, sequenced in a study of blood T cell repertoires in COVID-19. Assay used: immunoSEQ multiplex PCR; TCRdb lists only in-frame clones, some missing. The repertoire holds some 50,000 clones, with more than 75% as singletons. Sequencing was carried out using peripheral blood. Receptor source: a woman aged 80 or over with COVID-19, enrolled during active disease.

The V call is TRBV5-4, the J call TRBJ1-3, with a possible D match to TRBD1 (5 bases). The CDR3 is 15 residues long. Between the trimmed V and J ends, which lost 3 bases and 1 base, there was a span of 11 bases. Per the germline V gene, CDR1 is SGHNT and CDR2 is YYREEE (reference sequence). CDR3 amino acids: CASSWPGDSGNTIYF. The CDR3 DNA reads TGTGCCAGCAGCTGGCCGGGGGATTCTGGAAACACCATATATTTT.

The chain has TRBV5-8 and TRBJ1-3; D is uncertain. The CDR3 runs 15 residues. Between the trimmed V and J ends, which lost 0 bases and 3 bases, there was a span of 10 bases. Per the germline V gene, CDR1 is SGHTS and CDR2 is YDEGEE. DNA for the CDR3: TGTGCCAGCAGCTTGGGACTGACTGGTGGAAACACCATATATTTT. Its translation: CASSLGLTGGNTIYF.

The chain has TRBV19 and TRBJ2-7, with TRBD2 matching over 9 bases. Germline V gene data show CDR1 as LNHDA and CDR2 as SQIVND (reference sequence). CDR3 length: 15 residues. Trimming at V came to 4 bases and at J to 3 bases, leaving 7 bases not matched to a gene. The CDR3 loop reads CASSSSQRGDYEQYF. CDR3 DNA: TGTGCCAGTAGTAGTAGCCAGCGGGGGGACTACGAGCAGTACTTC.

V usage is TRBV27 and J usage is TRBJ1-2; 7 nucleotides align to TRBD1. V shed 5 bases, J shed 8 bases, and the junction held 17 bases outside the gene matches. CDR1 is MNHEY and CDR2 is SMNVEV in the germline V gene (reference sequence). The CDR3 spans 16 residues. CDR3 in DNA: TGTGCCAGCAGTACCAGGGGGATCGGTGGTCCCTACGGCTACACCTTC. Translation: CASSTRGIGGPYGYTF.

This chain joins TRBV7-2 and TRBJ2-7, with TRBD1 matching over 12 bases. CDR1 SGHTA and CDR2 FQGNSA come from the germline V gene. The CDR3 runs to 15 residues. The V and J ends lost 1 base and 5 bases, in that order; junction bases with no gene match: 3. CDR3 DNA: TGTGCCAGCAGCTTAGGCGGGACAGGGGGCAACGAGCAGTACTTC. Translation: CASSLGGTGGNEQYF.

The CDR3 protein is CASGPGFDGNQPQHF. CDR3 DNA: TGTGCCAGCGGCCCGGGGTTTGACGGCAATCAGCCCCAGCATTTT. The rearrangement joins TRBV6-5 to TRBJ1-5, with D unclear. This CDR3 has 15 residues. Germline V gives CDR1 MNHEY, CDR2 SVGAGI. Trimming removed 8 bases from V and 2 bases from J, with 16 bases in between.

The gene calls are TRBV28 and TRBJ1-6; TRBD1 matches 7 bases. After removal of 6 bases from V and 6 bases from J, the junction contained 8 bases not matched to a gene. The germline gives CDR1 MDHEN, CDR2 SYDVKM. There are 15 residues in the CDR3. This CDR3 is CASRPRGPSNSPLHF. CDR3 nucleotides: TGTGCCAGCAGACCGAGGGGGCCCAGTAATTCACCCCTCCACTTT.

V gene TRBV2 combines with J gene TRBJ1-1, with D possibly TRBD1 on 5 matching bases. This CDR3 has 14 residues. CDR1 is SNHLY and CDR2 is FYNNEI in the germline V gene. V was shortened by 6 bases and J by 4 bases, with 15 bases between the two germline ends. The chain's CDR3 is CASRGRGRGTEAFF. CDR3 DNA sequence: TGTGCCAGCAGGGGGAGGGGCCGAGGCACTGAAGCTTTCTTT. Together with reference TRBV2 and TRBJ1-1, the CDR3 gives the full variable domain: EPEVTQTPSHQVTQMGQEVILRCVPISNHLYFYWYRQILGQKVEFLVSFYNNEISEKSEIFDDQFSVERPDGSNFTLKIRSTKLEDSAMYFCASRGRGRGTEAFFGQGTRLTVV.

This clone was detected once. The chain is built from TRBV28 and TRBJ1-2; D gene unclear. V was trimmed by 5 bases and J by 5 bases, leaving 6 bases between them. CDR3 length: 11 residues. Germline V gene lookup returns CDR1 MDHEN and CDR2 SYDVKM. CDR3 coding DNA: TGTGCCAGCAGTCCCAATTATGGCTACACCTTC. Translating it yields CASSPNYGYTF.

The chain is built from TRBV28 and TRBJ1-5; 7 bases agree with TRBD1. This CDR3 is built from 15 residues. V was pared by 6 bases and J by 1 base, with 6 bases of the junction left unmatched. Germline V gives CDR1 MDHEN, CDR2 SYDVKM. As DNA, the CDR3 is TGTGCCAGCAGACAATGGACAGGAAGCAATCAGCCCCAGCATTTT. It specifies CASRQWTGSNQPQHF.

V is TRBV10-3 and J is TRBJ2-3, with 14 bases lining up with TRBD2. CDR1 and CDR2 from the germline V gene are ENHRY and SYGVKD. This CDR3 has 17 residues. V lost 0 bases to trimming and J lost 2 bases; unmatched junction nucleotides: 1. CDR3 region: CAISESTSGGATDTQYF. Here the CDR3 DNA reads TGTGCCATCAGTGAGTCGACTAGCGGGGGGGCCACAGATACGCAGTATTTT.

The chain employs TRBV7-2 and TRBJ1-1, with D possibly matching TRBD1 (6 bases). Trimming took off 5 bases at V and 1 base at J, with 14 bases between the two ends. The CDR3 runs 15 residues. Germline lookup yields CDR1 SGHTA and CDR2 FQGNSA. The CDR3 reads CASSHPEQGNTEAFF. CDR3 DNA: TGTGCCAGCAGCCACCCGGAACAGGGGAACACTGAAGCTTTCTTT.

The rearrangement uses TRBV7-2 and TRBJ2-1; a possible D gene is TRBD1 (5 bases). Trimming left V 2 bases short and J 2 bases short, with 10 bases between. The CDR3 runs to 15 residues. Germline V CDR1 and CDR2: SGHTA, FQGNSA. In DNA, the CDR3 is TGTGCCAGCAGCTTACAGGGTCAAACCTACAATGAGCAGTTCTTC. Residues: CASSLQGQTYNEQFF.

The chain links TRBV7-9 to TRBJ1-6; maybe TRBD1 (5 bases). Germline V gene sequence: CDR1 SEHNR, CDR2 FQNEAQ (reference sequence). V was shortened by 0 bases and J by 6 bases, with 9 bases between the two germline ends. This CDR3 contains 15 residues. The CDR3 region is CASSLARQGNSPLHF. The CDR3 nucleotides read TGTGCCAGCAGCTTAGCAAGGCAGGGTAATTCACCCCTCCACTTT.

This chain joins TRBV12-5 and TRBJ2-3; weak D call: TRBD1 (6 bases). Germline values: CDR1 LGHNT, CDR2 FRNRAP. CDR3 length equals 17 residues. V was pared by 6 bases and J by 4 bases, with 23 bases between. CDR3 nucleotides: TGTGCTAGTGGCATCACATCCCGGGCAGGGGTGGCAGATACGCAGTATTTT. Translation gives CASGITSRAGVADTQYF.